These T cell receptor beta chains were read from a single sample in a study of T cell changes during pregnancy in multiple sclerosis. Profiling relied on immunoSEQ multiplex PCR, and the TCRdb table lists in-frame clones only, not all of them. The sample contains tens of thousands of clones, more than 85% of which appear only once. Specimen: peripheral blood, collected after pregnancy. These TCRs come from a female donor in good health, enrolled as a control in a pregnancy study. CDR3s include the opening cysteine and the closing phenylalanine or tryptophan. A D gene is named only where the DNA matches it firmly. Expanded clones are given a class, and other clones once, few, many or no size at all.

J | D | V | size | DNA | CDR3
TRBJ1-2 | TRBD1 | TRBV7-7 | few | TGTGCCAGCAGCCCCCTCCGGACAGGGGACGGCTACACCTTC | CASSPLRTGDGYTF
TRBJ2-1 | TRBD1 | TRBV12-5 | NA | TGTGCTAGTGGTCCTGGGACAGGTCTATACAATGAGCAGTTCTTC | CASGPGTGLYNEQFF
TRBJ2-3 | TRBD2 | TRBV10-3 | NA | TGTGCCATCAGTGAACGAGGCCGGGGGGAGGATACGCAGTATTTT | CAISERGRGEDTQYF
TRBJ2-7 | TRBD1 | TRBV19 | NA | TGTGCCAGTAGTATGGGGGACAGGGGCCACGAGCAGTACTTC | CASSMGDRGHEQYF
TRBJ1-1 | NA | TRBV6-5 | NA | TGTGCCAGCAGACTCGACAGGACCATGAACACTGAAGCTTTCTTT | CASRLDRTMNTEAFF
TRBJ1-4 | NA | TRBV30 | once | TGTGCCTGGAGTTCAGGTTGGCAGGGGGAAAAACTGTTTTTT | CAWSSGWQGEKLFF
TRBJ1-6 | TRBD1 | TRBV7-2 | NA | TGTGCCAGCAGCCCGCGGACAGGGCGGAACTCCTATAATTCACCCCTCCACTTT | CASSPRTGRNSYNSPLHF
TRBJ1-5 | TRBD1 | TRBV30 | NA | TGTGCCTGGAGTGCAGGACTCGGACAGGGTCAGCCCCAGCATTTT | CAWSAGLGQGQPQHF
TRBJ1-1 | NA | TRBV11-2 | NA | TGTGCCAGCAGCTTAGATGATATAGGGGCCTCGAACACTGAAGCTTTCTTT | CASSLDDIGASNTEAFF
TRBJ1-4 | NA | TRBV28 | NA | TGTGCCAGCATAGCTCCTTCAACTAATGAAAAACTGTTTTTT | CASIAPSTNEKLFF
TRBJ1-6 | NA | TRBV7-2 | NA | TGTGCCAGCAGCTCCCCGGGGAATTCACCCCTCCACTTT | CASSSPGNSPLHF
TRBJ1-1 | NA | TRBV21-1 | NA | TGTGCCAGCGAACTGAGGCCGCGGAACACTGAAGCTTTCTTT | CASELRPRNTEAFF
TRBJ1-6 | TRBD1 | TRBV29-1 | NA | TGCAGCGGGCGGACAGGGTCTGGTTCACCCCTCCACTTT | CSGRTGSGSPLHF
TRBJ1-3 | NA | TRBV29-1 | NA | TGCAGCGTTGAGAAGGACAGAGGAAACACCATATATTTT | CSVEKDRGNTIYF
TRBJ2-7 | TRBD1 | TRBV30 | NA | TGTGCCTGGAAGTCAGGGGGCGGTTCCTACGAGCAGTACTTC | CAWKSGGGSYEQYF
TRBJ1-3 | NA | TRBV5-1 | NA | TGCGCCAGCAGGACGGTTGGGGCCTCTGGAAACACCATATATTTT | CASRTVGASGNTIYF
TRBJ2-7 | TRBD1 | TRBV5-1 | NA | TGCGCCAGCAGCTTAACCGGGACAGGGCCTTACGAGCAGTACTTC | CASSLTGTGPYEQYF
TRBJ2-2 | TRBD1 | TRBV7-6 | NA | TGTGCCAGCAGCTTAGCCCAGGGGGTCGCCGGGGAGCTGTTTTTT | CASSLAQGVAGELFF
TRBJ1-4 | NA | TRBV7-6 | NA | TGTGCCAGCAGCTTCCCAAGGGGGGAAAAACTGTTTTTT | CASSFPRGEKLFF
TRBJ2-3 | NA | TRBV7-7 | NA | TGTGCCAGCAGCCCCGGGACGGGGGGCACAGATACGCAGTATTTT | CASSPGTGGTDTQYF
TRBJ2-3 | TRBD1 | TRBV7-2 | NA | TGTGCCAGCAGCTTAGGCGGGACAGGGGCAGATACGCAGTATTTT | CASSLGGTGADTQYF
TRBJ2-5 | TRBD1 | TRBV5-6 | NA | TGTGCCAGTGACAGGGGAAGGGAGACCCAGTACTTC | CASDRGRETQYF
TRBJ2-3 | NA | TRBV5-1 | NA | TGCGCCAGCAGCTTGGAGGGGAGCACAGATACGCAGTATTTT | CASSLEGSTDTQYF
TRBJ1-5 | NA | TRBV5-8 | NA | TGTGCCAGCAGCTTCATCCGACGGGATCAGCCCCAGCATTTT | CASSFIRRDQPQHF
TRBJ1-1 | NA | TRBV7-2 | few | TGTGCCAGCAGCTCCGTCGGGGAAAACACTGAAGCTTTCTTT | CASSSVGENTEAFF
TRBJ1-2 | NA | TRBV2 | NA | TGTGCCAGCAGTGTCAGACACAACTCCTATGGCTACACCTTC | CASSVRHNSYGYTF
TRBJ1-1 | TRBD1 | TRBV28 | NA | TGTGCCAGCAGTACCCATCGGACAGGGAAGAACACTGAAGCTTTCTTT | CASSTHRTGKNTEAFF
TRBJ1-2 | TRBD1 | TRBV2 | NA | TGTGCCAGCAGGGTAGGGGGCTCACTTAACTATGGCTACACCTTC | CASRVGGSLNYGYTF
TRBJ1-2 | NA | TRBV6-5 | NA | TGTGCCAGCAGTTCTCAGGCGGGGGCTAACTATGGCTACACCTTC | CASSSQAGANYGYTF
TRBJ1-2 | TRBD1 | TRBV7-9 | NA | TGTGCCAGCAGCTCAGGGGGCGGTGGTGGCTACACCTTC | CASSSGGGGGYTF
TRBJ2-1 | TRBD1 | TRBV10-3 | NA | TGTGCCATCAGGGGGACAGGAGCAGCCTACAATGAGCAGTTCTTC | CAIRGTGAAYNEQFF
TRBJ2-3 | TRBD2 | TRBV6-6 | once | TGTGCCAGCAGCCCTAGCGGGAGAAGAACAGATGCGCAGTATTTT | CASSPSGRRTDAQYF
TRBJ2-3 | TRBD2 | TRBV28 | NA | TGTGCCAGCACCTCGACTAGCGGGAGTCTCTTTTCGCAGTATTTT | CASTSTSGSLFSQYF
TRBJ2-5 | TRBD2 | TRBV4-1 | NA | TGCGCCAGCAGCCACCCGGACTTGAGCGGGGTTGAGACCCAGTACTTC | CASSHPDLSGVETQYF
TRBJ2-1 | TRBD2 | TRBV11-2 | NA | TGTGCCAGCAGCTTGGGGACTAGCGCCAATGAGCAGTTCTTC | CASSLGTSANEQFF
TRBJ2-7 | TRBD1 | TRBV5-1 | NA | TGCGCCAGCAGCTTGACAGGGGAGTCCTACGAGCAGTACTTC | CASSLTGESYEQYF
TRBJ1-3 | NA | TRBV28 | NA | TGTGCCAGCAGTCTCTTAACTGCGGGTCCCTCGGGTGGAAACACCATATATTTT | CASSLLTAGPSGGNTIYF